The entry below describes one T cell receptor beta chain. The data were obtained in a study of shared clonotypes between healthy human individuals. Method: immunoSEQ multiplex PCR; TCRdb's copy keeps in-frame clones and lacks some. The sample has 2 million to 2.5 million clones, 93% seen once. This CDR3 has 15 residues. Deletions cut 4 bases from V and 2 bases from J, with 16 bases between. Germline lookup yields CDR1 SGDLS and CDR2 YYNGEE. The chain uses TRBV9 and TRBJ2-7; D gene uncertain. Sequenced material: naive CD4+ T cells from PBMCs. Subset specified: CD45RA+ positively selected. The sequence derives from a man aged 18-30 years in good health. Some clones in this sample may be carry-over from other donors' samples. CDR3 protein: CASSPDLSAPYEQYF. As DNA, the CDR3 is TGTGCCAGCAGCCCAGATCTGTCAGCACCCTACGAGCAGTACTTC.